This note documents a single T cell receptor (beta chain) sequence. The sample originates from a study of blood T cell repertoires in COVID-19. Produced via immunoSEQ multiplex PCR; TCRdb's table is partial and in-frame only. The sample shows around 150,000 clones, approximately 86% of them seen only once. Germline CDR1 reads MDHEN; CDR2 reads SYDVKM. With V trimmed by 4 bases and J by 3 bases, 5 bases remained unmatched. The CDR3 is made up of 14 amino acids. V usage is TRBV28 and J usage is TRBJ2-7; 8 bases align to TRBD1. The specimen sequenced was peripheral blood. The source is a woman aged 60-70 years who had recovered from COVID-19. The CDR3, as DNA: TGTGCCAGCAGTTCCACCGGGACAGGCTACGAGCAGTACTTC. Protein product: CASSSTGTGYEQYF.